What follows are 23 T cell receptor beta chains derived from one specimen sequenced in a study of OX40 agonist ivuxolimab in advanced cancers. Clones were read by immunoSEQ multiplex PCR, and TCRdb kept only the in-frame ones, dropping some. There are about 66,000 clones in the sample; roughly 85% occur only once, and less than 5% lies in the top ten. The sample consisted of CD4+ or CD8+ T cells sorted from blood, taken in a trial of the OX40 agonist ivuxolimab. These receptors were taken from an adult with an advanced solid tumor such as melanoma, head and neck, liver or kidney cancer.

The V gene is TRBV2, the J gene TRBJ2-1; D is tentatively TRBD1 or TRBD2 (5 bases each). CDR3 length: 15 residues. From germline, CDR1 is SNHLY and CDR2 FYNNEI. Deletions cut 3 bases from V and 6 bases from J, with 15 bases between. The CDR3 sequence: CASSERRSGGNEQFF. The CDR3 DNA sequence: TGTGCCAGCAGTGAGCGGCGGTCTGGGGGCAATGAGCAGTTCTTC.

This chain uses TRBV30 with TRBJ1-5, with 8 bases lining up with TRBD1. Germline values: CDR1 GTSNPN, CDR2 SVGIG (reference sequence). V lost 1 base and J lost 9; bases outside the gene matches: 17. CDR3 length equals 17 residues. The CDR3 DNA is TGTGCCTGGAGTGGCGGACAGGGAAATTTGGTGTTGGGGCCCCAGCATTTT. Translation gives CAWSGGQGNLVLGPQHF.

The V call is TRBV6-5, the J call TRBJ2-5; TRBD2 aligns across 11 bases. CDR3 size: 15 residues. Germline lookup yields CDR1 MNHEY and CDR2 SVGAGI. The V and J ends lost 6 bases and 5 bases, in that order; junction bases with no gene match: 8. The CDR3 DNA sequence: TGTGCCAGCAGCGTTACTAGCGGGGGATGGGAGACCCAGTACTTC. Encoded protein: CASSVTSGGWETQYF.

The chain has TRBV4-1 and TRBJ2-1; 8 nucleotides align to TRBD2. The junction had 6 bases not matched to a gene; V was cut back by 4 bases and J by 4 bases. Per germline, CDR1 MGHRA and CDR2 YSYEKL. CDR3 length: 15 amino acids. The CDR3 DNA reads TGCGCCAGCAGCCCCGGACTAGCCCTTTACAATGAGCAGTTCTTC. The encoded protein is CASSPGLALYNEQFF.

The chain uses TRBV18 and TRBJ2-3, with unresolved D. The V end lost 3 bases, the J end lost 2 bases, and 15 bases lay between the germline ends. Germline CDR1 KGHSH, CDR2 LQKENI. This CDR3 comprises 16 residues. The CDR3 reads CASSPSRRRTTDTQYF. The CDR3 nucleotides are TGTGCCAGCTCACCGTCCCGAAGACGGACCACAGATACGCAGTATTTT.

The V gene is TRBV28, the J gene TRBJ1-3, with 8 positions matching TRBD1. There are 14 residues in the CDR3. V trimming: 5 bases; J trimming: 3 bases; junction bases outside the gene matches: 3. Germline assignment: CDR1 MDHEN and CDR2 SYDVKM. This chain's CDR3 is CASSPQGVGNTIYF. CDR3 nucleotide sequence: TGTGCCAGCAGTCCACAGGGGGTTGGAAACACCATATATTTT.

The chain is built from TRBV6-1 and TRBJ2-7; D tentatively fits TRBD1 or TRBD2 (6 bases each). The CDR3 spans 15 residues. The germline V gene encodes CDR1 MNHNS and CDR2 SASEGT. V lost 0 bases to trimming and J lost 1 base, with 10 bases between them. CDR3 nucleotides: TGTGCCAGCAGTGAAGCCTGGGGGGCTTCCTACGAGCAGTACTTC. Its translation: CASSEAWGASYEQYF.

This chain connects TRBV19 to TRBJ1-5, with a possible D match to TRBD1 (5 bases). The CDR3 has 13 residues. V lost 11 bases and J 4 bases, leaving 15 bases between the germline ends. Germline V CDR1 and CDR2: LNHDA, SQIVND (reference sequence). The CDR3 DNA follows: TGTGCCTCTTCGGCAGGGCGTAATCAGCCCCAGCATTTT. Its translation is CASSAGRNQPQHF.

V gene TRBV5-1 combines with J gene TRBJ2-6; D unclear. Germline V CDR1 and CDR2: SGHRS, YFSETQ. Trimming pared 3 bases from V and 2 bases from J, leaving 12 bases between. The CDR3 consists of 16 residues. CDR3: CASSSSDRPGANVLTF. The CDR3 DNA is TGCGCCAGCAGCTCCAGTGATAGGCCTGGGGCCAACGTCCTGACTTTC.

The chain employs TRBV28 and TRBJ1-2; D is possibly TRBD1 (5 bases). The CDR3 totals 11 residues. The germline gives CDR1 MDHEN, CDR2 SYDVKM. Trimming cost V 10 bases and J 4 bases, with 10 bases left between them. CDR3 sequence: CATGRGYGYTF. The CDR3 bases are TGTGCCACGGGACGGGGCTATGGCTACACCTTC.

The genes are TRBV27 and TRBJ1-1; unclear D gene. Trimming took 0 bases from V and 5 from J, leaving 7 bases between them. The CDR3 has 13 amino acids. Germline CDR1 reads MNHEY; CDR2 reads SMNVEV (reference sequence). This CDR3 is CASSLSIGTEAFF. CDR3 sequence (DNA): TGTGCCAGCAGTTTATCGATAGGGACTGAAGCTTTCTTT.

The chain employs TRBV5-1 and TRBJ1-5; the D is unclear. Deletions cut 4 bases from V and 2 bases from J, with 16 bases between. Germline CDR1 and CDR2: SGHRS and YFSETQ. The CDR3 is made up of 16 amino acids. CDR3 sequence: CASSPEGLGGNQPQHF. CDR3 DNA sequence: TGCGCCAGCAGCCCCGAAGGGCTCGGGGGCAATCAGCCCCAGCATTTT.

J is TRBJ1-1 and V is TRBV27; no reliable D call. With 7 bases removed from V and 1 base from J, the gap between germline ends came to 13 bases. The CDR3 totals 14 residues. CDR1 is MNHEY, CDR2 SMNVEV, per germline (reference sequence). In DNA, the CDR3 is TGTGCCAGCACGCCTCACCAGAGGAACACTGAAGCTTTCTTT. Residues: CASTPHQRNTEAFF.

This chain uses TRBV5-1 with TRBJ2-7; tentatively, D is TRBD1 (6 bases). V lost 1 base and J lost 0, with 8 bases in between. Germline lookup yields CDR1 SGHRS and CDR2 YFSETQ. The CDR3 covers 14 residues. CDR3 DNA: TGCGCCAGCAGCTTGACAGGGAGCTCCTACGAGCAGTACTTC. This gives the protein CASSLTGSSYEQYF.

This chain connects TRBV2 to TRBJ2-7; 7 nucleotides line up with TRBD2. The CDR3 loop spans 14 amino acids. V gave up 7 bases and J gave up 2 bases; unmatched junction bases: 8. Germline lookup yields CDR1 SNHLY and CDR2 FYNNEI. CDR3 DNA sequence: TGTGCCAGCAATATTGGGACTAAAACCTACGAGCAGTACTTC. Its protein product is CASNIGTKTYEQYF.

This clone was seen only a few times. The rearrangement uses TRBV19 and TRBJ1-6; no clear D gene. Trimming took off 2 bases at V and 6 bases at J, with 11 bases between the two ends. Germline loops: CDR1 LNHDA, CDR2 SQIVND (reference sequence). CDR3 length: 15 amino acids. In DNA form, the CDR3 reads TGTGCCAGTAGTATAATGGTTGGAAGTAATTCACCCCTCCACTTT. It is translated as CASSIMVGSNSPLHF.

The rearrangement uses TRBV7-3 and TRBJ2-2; TRBD1 aligns across 8 bases. Losses at the gene ends were 5 bases for V and 6 bases for J; bases not matched to a gene: 11. The CDR3 runs to 16 residues. Germline assignment: CDR1 SGHTA and CDR2 FQGTGA. The CDR3 DNA reads TGTGCCAGCAGCCCACAGGGGGTGAACATCCCCGGGGAGCTGTTTTTT. As protein: CASSPQGVNIPGELFF. The full variable domain, completed using reference TRBV7-3 and TRBJ2-2, is GAGVSQTPSNKVTEKGKYVELRCDPISGHTALYWYRQSLGQGPEFLIYFQGTGAADDSGLPNDRFFAVRPEGSVSTLKIQRTERGDSAVYLCASSPQGVNIPGELFFGEGSRLTVL.

The chain links TRBV29-1 to TRBJ1-2; a possible D gene is TRBD1 (6 bases). CDR3 size: 13 residues. Germline V lookup: CDR1 SQVTM, CDR2 ANQGSEA. Deletions cut 3 bases from V and 7 bases from J, with 15 bases between. The CDR3: CSVDKQGSSGYTF. The CDR3 DNA reads TGCAGCGTTGATAAACAGGGTAGTTCTGGCTACACCTTC.

J is TRBJ2-6 and V is TRBV7-9; possibly TRBD1 for D (6 bases). CDR3 length: 15 amino acids. The germline V gene has CDR1 SEHNR and CDR2 FQNEAQ (reference sequence). The V and J ends lost 1 base and 2 bases respectively, with 6 bases between them. The CDR3 loop reads CASSLGTAGANVLTF. For the CDR3, the DNA is TGTGCCAGCAGCTTAGGGACAGCTGGGGCCAACGTCCTGACTTTC. Combining the CDR3 with reference TRBV7-9 and TRBJ2-6 gives the whole variable domain DTGVSQNPRHKITKRGQNVTFRCDPISEHNRLYWYRQTLGQGPEFLTYFQNEAQLEKSRLLSDRFSAERPKGSFSTLEIQRTEQGDSAMYLCASSLGTAGANVLTFGAGSRLTVL.

The chain has TRBV19 and TRBJ2-2; 9 bases are a match to TRBD1. This CDR3 has 16 residues. V was clipped by 5 bases and J by 1 base; unmatched bases: 5. CDR1 LNHDA and CDR2 SQIVND come from the germline V gene (reference sequence). CDR3 bases: TGTGCCAGTAGTTCCGGGACAGGGAGGAACACCGGGGAGCTGTTTTTT. Amino acid sequence: CASSSGTGRNTGELFF.

The gene calls are TRBV10-3 and TRBJ2-1; tentatively, D is TRBD2 (5 bases). The germline gives CDR1 ENHRY, CDR2 SYGVKD. V lost 4 bases and J lost 0, with 7 bases in between. This CDR3 is 14 amino acids long. CDR3 nucleotide sequence: TGTGCCATCAGTGGAGGGTACTCCTACAATGAGCAGTTCTTC. It is translated as CAISGGYSYNEQFF.

The chain uses TRBV11-3 and TRBJ1-2, with D tentatively TRBD1 (5 bases). This CDR3 has 19 amino acids. The germline gives CDR1 SGHNT, CDR2 YENEEA. Trimming removed 5 bases at V and 0 bases at J, with 25 bases between. DNA for the CDR3: TGTGCCAGCAGCCCCGGAGGAATAGGGATCAGGGAGGCTAACTATGGCTACACCTTC. Its protein product is CASSPGGIGIREANYGYTF.

V is TRBV7-3 and J is TRBJ2-4; 14 bases agree with TRBD2. The germline gives CDR1 SGHTA, CDR2 FQGTGA. After removal of 5 bases from V and 2 bases from J, the junction contained 5 bases not matched to a gene. The CDR3 is 17 residues long. CDR3 DNA: TGTGCCAGCAGCCTGACTAGCGGGGGGGTGACCAAAAACATTCAGTACTTC. This encodes CASSLTSGGVTKNIQYF.